The 15 T cell receptor beta chains below come from one sample, sequenced in a study of CD4+ T cells in melanoma. Profiled with immunoSEQ multiplex PCR; TCRdb holds only in-frame clones, not every one. Of some 120,000 clones in the sample, approximately 90% were seen once. The specimen was peripheral blood. The receptors here all came from a human donor with melanoma.

The genes are TRBV5-1 and TRBJ2-3; TRBD2 is a possible D gene (6 bases). V lost 0 bases to trimming and J lost 0 bases, with 11 bases between them. The CDR3 totals 16 residues. Germline V CDR1 and CDR2: SGHRS, YFSETQ. The CDR3 loop is CASSLVGGVSTDTQYF. Written as DNA, the CDR3 is TGCGCCAGCAGCTTGGTGGGCGGGGTGAGCACAGATACGCAGTATTTT.

V gene TRBV11-2 combines with J gene TRBJ2-3; TRBD1 matches 9 bases. The CDR3 runs 15 residues. The ends lost 5 bases at V and 8 bases at J; junction bases unmatched: 11. The germline CDR1 and CDR2 sequences are SGHAT and FQNNGV. The CDR3 sequence is CASSLRGQGTSTQYF. The CDR3 coding sequence is TGTGCCAGCAGCCTCAGGGGACAGGGTACAAGTACGCAGTATTTT.

The chain is built from TRBV27 and TRBJ2-7; D remains ambiguous. CDR1 and CDR2 from the germline V gene are MNHEY and SMNVEV (reference sequence). This CDR3 is built from 11 residues. V dropped 7 bases and J dropped 2 bases, with 6 bases sitting between them. The CDR3 sequence: CASNKTYEQYF. The DNA for the CDR3 is TGTGCCAGCAACAAGACCTACGAGCAGTACTTC.

The chain couples TRBV4-3 to TRBJ2-5; D gene uncertain. Germline loops: CDR1 LGHNA, CDR2 YSLEER. This CDR3 has 13 residues. V lost 2 bases, J lost 5 bases, and 9 bases lay in between. The CDR3: CASSQLNGETQYF. DNA of the CDR3: TGCGCCAGCAGCCAATTAAACGGCGAGACCCAGTACTTC.

This clone was detected many times. The J gene is TRBJ2-3, the V gene TRBV28; TRBD2 matches 7 bases. The CDR3 sequence is 14 residues long. Germline CDR1 is MDHEN and CDR2 is SYDVKM. The V segment lost 3 bases and the J segment 3 bases; nucleotides outside the gene matches: 3. For the CDR3, the DNA is TGTGCCAGCAGTTTCCTTAGCGGGACAGATACGCAGTATTTT. Its translation is CASSFLSGTDTQYF.

The chain has TRBV27 and TRBJ2-5, with TRBD2 identical over 9 bases. This CDR3 is built from 16 residues. The V segment lost 3 bases and the J segment 5 bases; nucleotides outside the gene matches: 10. Germline V gene lookup returns CDR1 MNHEY and CDR2 SMNVEV (reference sequence). CDR3 DNA sequence: TGTGCCAGCAGTTTCCTCACCCTAGCGGGGTTGGAGACCCAGTACTTC. Its protein product is CASSFLTLAGLETQYF.

The chain uses TRBV28 and TRBJ2-3; D remains unclear. Germline values: CDR1 MDHEN, CDR2 SYDVKM. Trimming shortened V by 8 bases and J by 2 bases, and 11 bases separated the two germline ends. The CDR3 totals 13 residues. DNA of the CDR3: TGTGCCAGCTTCCATCGCAACACAGATACGCAGTATTTT. Protein sequence: CASFHRNTDTQYF.

The chain couples TRBV27 to TRBJ2-7; 8 bases line up with TRBD1. This CDR3 contains 14 residues. In germline, CDR1 is MNHEY, CDR2 SMNVEV (reference sequence). V dropped 4 bases and J dropped 5; count of bases not matched to a gene: 7. Here the CDR3 reads CASSSLQGVHEQYF. For the CDR3, the DNA is TGTGCCAGCAGTTCCCTACAGGGGGTCCACGAGCAGTACTTC.

V usage is TRBV4-3 and J usage is TRBJ1-5; a possible D gene is TRBD1 (6 bases). V was trimmed by 0 bases and J by 5 bases, leaving 11 bases between them. Germline V gene data show CDR1 as LGHNA and CDR2 as YSLEER. The CDR3 is 15 amino acids. Written as DNA, the CDR3 is TGCGCCAGCAGCCAAGAAGGGGGGAGGGATCAGCCCCAGCATTTT. As protein: CASSQEGGRDQPQHF.

The chain combines TRBV29-1 with TRBJ2-3; TRBD2 agrees at 14 bases. The V and J ends lost 6 bases and 1 base, in that order; junction bases with no gene match: 6. The CDR3 contains 16 residues. Per germline, CDR1 SQVTM and CDR2 ANQGSEA. CDR3 protein: CSVARLAGGGTDTQYF. CDR3 sequence (DNA): TGCAGCGTCGCCCGACTAGCGGGGGGGGGCACAGATACGCAGTATTTT.

The chain recombines TRBV7-6 with TRBJ2-5; TRBD1 matches 9 bases. The V and J ends lost 3 bases and 5 bases, in that order; junction bases with no gene match: 7. The CDR3 has 15 amino acids. Germline CDR1 SGHVS, CDR2 FNYEAQ. DNA of the CDR3: TGTGCCAGCAGCTTGGAACAGGGGGCGTGGGAGACCCAGTACTTC. This translates into CASSLEQGAWETQYF.

V usage is TRBV5-1 and J usage is TRBJ2-2, with 11 bases matching TRBD2. The CDR3 runs to 15 residues. Germline CDR1 and CDR2: SGHRS and YFSETQ. Losses at the gene ends were 0 bases for V and 7 bases for J; bases not matched to a gene: 2. CDR3 residues: CASSLASGRFGELFF. As DNA, the CDR3 is TGCGCCAGCAGCTTGGCTAGCGGGAGGTTCGGGGAGCTGTTTTTT.

The rearrangement joins TRBV9 to TRBJ2-7, with 9 bases fitting TRBD1. This CDR3 comprises 14 residues. V gave up 2 bases and J gave up 6 bases; unmatched junction bases: 6. Germline V gives CDR1 SGDLS, CDR2 YYNGEE. The CDR3 DNA sequence: TGTGCCAGCAGCGTTCGGGACAGGGCCTCCGAGCAGTACTTC. It is translated as CASSVRDRASEQYF.

This rearrangement joins TRBV11-3 to TRBJ2-7; D perhaps matches TRBD1 (7 bases). V was cut by 4 bases and J by 5 bases, with 15 bases left in between. The CDR3 extends over 14 amino acids. Germline assignment: CDR1 SGHNT and CDR2 YENEEA. This chain's CDR3 is CASSSFQGGHEQYF. In DNA, the CDR3 is TGTGCCAGCAGCTCCTTCCAGGGGGGCCACGAGCAGTACTTC.

The rearrangement joins TRBV7-9 to TRBJ2-1; tentatively, D is TRBD2 (6 bases). V was trimmed by 0 bases and J by 5 bases, leaving 11 bases between them. The CDR3 contains 15 residues. Looked up from germline, CDR1 is SEHNR and CDR2 is FQNEAQ (reference sequence). The CDR3 loop is CASSLAGGINNEQFF. CDR3 DNA sequence: TGTGCCAGCAGCTTAGCTGGGGGGATCAACAATGAGCAGTTCTTC.